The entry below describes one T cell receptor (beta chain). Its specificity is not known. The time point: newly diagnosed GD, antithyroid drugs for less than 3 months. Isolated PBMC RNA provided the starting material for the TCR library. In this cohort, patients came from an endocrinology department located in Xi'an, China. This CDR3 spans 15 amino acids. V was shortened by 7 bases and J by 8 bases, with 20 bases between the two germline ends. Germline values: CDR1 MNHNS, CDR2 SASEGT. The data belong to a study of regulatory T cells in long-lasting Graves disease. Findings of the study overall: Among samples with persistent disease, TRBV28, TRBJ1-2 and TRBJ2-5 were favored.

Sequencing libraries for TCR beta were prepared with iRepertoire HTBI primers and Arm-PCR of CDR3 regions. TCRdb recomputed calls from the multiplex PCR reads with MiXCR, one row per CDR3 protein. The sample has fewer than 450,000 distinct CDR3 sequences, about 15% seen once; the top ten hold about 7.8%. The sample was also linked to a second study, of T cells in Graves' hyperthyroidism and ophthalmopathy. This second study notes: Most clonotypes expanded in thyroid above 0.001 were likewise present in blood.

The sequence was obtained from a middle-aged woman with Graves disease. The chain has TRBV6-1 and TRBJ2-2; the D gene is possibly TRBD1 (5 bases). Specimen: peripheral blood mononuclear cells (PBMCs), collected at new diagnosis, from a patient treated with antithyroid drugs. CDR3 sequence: CASTTEGTGTGELFF. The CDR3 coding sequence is TGTGCCAGCACAACGGAAGGAACAGGCACAGGGGAGCTGTTTTTT.